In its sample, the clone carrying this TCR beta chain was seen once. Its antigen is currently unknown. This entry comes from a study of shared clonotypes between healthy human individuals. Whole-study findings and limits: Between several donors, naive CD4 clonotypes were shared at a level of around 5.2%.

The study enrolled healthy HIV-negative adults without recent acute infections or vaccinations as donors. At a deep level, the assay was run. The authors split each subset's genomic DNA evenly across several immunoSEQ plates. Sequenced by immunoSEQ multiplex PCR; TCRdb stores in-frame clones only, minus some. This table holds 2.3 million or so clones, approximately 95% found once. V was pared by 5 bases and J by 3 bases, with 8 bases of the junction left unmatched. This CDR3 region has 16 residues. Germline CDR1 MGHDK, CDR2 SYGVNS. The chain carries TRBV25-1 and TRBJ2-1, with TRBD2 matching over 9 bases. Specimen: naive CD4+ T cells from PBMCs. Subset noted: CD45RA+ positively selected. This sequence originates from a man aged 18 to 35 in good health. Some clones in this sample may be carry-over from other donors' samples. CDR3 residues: CASSRGGREGYNEQFF. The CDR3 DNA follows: TGTGCCAGCAGTAGAGGCGGGCGGGAGGGCTACAATGAGCAGTTCTTC.